What follows are 17 T cell receptor beta chains derived from one specimen sequenced in a study of human T cells and chemical hapten exposure (dated by TCRdb to about 2021). The time point label of this sample denotes: healthy volunteer bleed at 2 weeks. Unfractionated whole blood was collected in Tempus Blood RNA tubes, and total RNA was extracted from that blood. Libraries were constructed by RACE. Sequencing took place on a NextSeq 500. TCRdb trimmed public reads at Q25 via fastp, called clones via MiXCR and kept in-frame beta chains. Every distinct CDR3 protein forms one entry, paired with its most common genes and DNA. This sample is represented by about 46,000 distinct CDR3 sequences; around 4.1% of them were singletons. Clones ranked in the top ten supply 1.6% of the sample. The sequencing input was whole blood. The source is a female donor in good health. Some clones in this sample may be carry-over from other donors' samples.

This clonotype was observed many times. The chain joins TRBV28 to TRBJ1-4; D unresolved. This CDR3 contains 13 residues. V was shortened by 3 bases and J by 10 bases, with 12 bases between the two germline ends. Looked up from germline, CDR1 is MDHEN and CDR2 is SYDVKM. In DNA form, the CDR3 reads TGTGCCAGCAGTTTTCTTTTGTCCCGAAAACTGTTTTTT. Its translation: CASSFLLSRKLFF. Together with reference TRBV28 and TRBJ1-4, the CDR3 gives the full variable domain: DVKVTQSSRYLVKRTGEKVFLECVQDMDHENMFWYRQDPGLGLRLIYFSYDVKMKEKGDIPEGYSVSREKKERFSLILESASTNQTSMYLCASSFLLSRKLFFGSGTQLSVL.

This clonotype was picked up a small number of times. The gene calls are TRBV2 and TRBJ2-6, with a tentative D call TRBD2 (5 bases). The length of the CDR3 is 14 residues. Trimming pared 8 bases from V and 4 bases from J, leaving 12 bases between. The V gene's germline CDR1 is SNHLY and CDR2 FYNNEI. CDR3 sequence: CASLSGWGANVLTF. CDR3 DNA sequence: TGTGCCAGCTTATCGGGGTGGGGGGCCAACGTCCTGACTTTC.

This clonotype was observed many times. The chain joins TRBV20-1 to TRBJ2-1; the match to TRBD2 covers 8 bases. The length of the CDR3 is 18 residues. J lost 5 bases, V lost 5 bases, and 20 bases had no gene match. In germline, CDR1 is DFQATT, CDR2 SNEGSKA (reference sequence). The CDR3 loop is CSALLIYRGGRGDNEQFF. CDR3 DNA sequence: TGCAGTGCTCTTCTCATATATCGGGGGGGGCGAGGGGACAATGAGCAGTTCTTC.

This clonotype was recorded a few times. This chain joins TRBV6-4 and TRBJ2-2, with D possibly TRBD2 on 5 matching bases. Between the trimmed V and J ends, which lost 4 bases and 1 base, there was a span of 7 bases. From germline, CDR1 is MRHNA and CDR2 SNTAGT. The CDR3 has 14 residues. As DNA, the CDR3 is TGTGCCAGCAGTGTTGCGGGGAACACCGGGGAGCTGTTTTTT. Translation: CASSVAGNTGELFF.

The V and J genes are TRBV12-3 or TRBV12-4 and TRBJ2-1, with 7 bases lining up with TRBD2. The trim removed 5 bases at V and 6 bases at J, leaving 10 bases unmatched. The CDR3 loop spans 15 amino acids. The CDR3 protein is CASSRIQAGLNEQFF. The CDR3 DNA follows: TGTGCCAGCAGTAGAATTCAAGCGGGGCTCAATGAGCAGTTCTTC.

This clonotype was found a few times. V and J are TRBV5-1 and TRBJ1-1, with D possibly being TRBD1 (5 bases). The CDR3 has 16 amino acids. Germline V gives CDR1 SGHRS, CDR2 YFSETQ. The germline V and J ends were trimmed by 2 bases and 4 bases, with 18 bases remaining between them. CDR3 in amino acids: CASSFKFSKGSTEAFF. The DNA for the CDR3 is TGCGCCAGCAGCTTCAAGTTCTCAAAGGGGAGCACTGAAGCTTTCTTT.

This clonotype appeared many times. The chain is built from TRBV29-1 and TRBJ2-5; D ambiguous. The V end lost 6 bases, the J end lost 3 bases, and 17 bases lay between the germline ends. Per the germline V gene, CDR1 is SQVTM and CDR2 is ANQGSEA. The CDR3 is 14 residues long. The CDR3 region is CSVLGGRVEETQYF. The CDR3 DNA reads TGCAGCGTACTCGGTGGGCGAGTAGAAGAGACCCAGTACTTC.

This clonotype was observed at least ten times. V and J are TRBV3-1 and TRBJ1-5; 9 bases are a match to TRBD1. The CDR3 spans 17 residues. CDR1 LGHDT and CDR2 YNNKEL come from the germline V gene (reference sequence). Trimming removed 0 bases from V and 7 bases from J; junction bases left unmatched: 10. The CDR3 DNA reads TGTGCCAGCAGCCAAGATTGGGCAGGACAGGGGTACCAGCCCCAGCATTTT. Its protein product is CASSQDWAGQGYQPQHF.

This clonotype was detected many times. This chain joins TRBV6-5 and TRBJ2-2; D gene uncertain. V lost 2 bases and J 4 bases, leaving 8 bases between the germline ends. From germline, CDR1 is MNHEY and CDR2 SVGAGI. The CDR3 runs to 14 residues. The CDR3 DNA is TGTGCCAGCAGTTACGACTCGGGCACCGGGGAGCTGTTTTTT. Translating it yields CASSYDSGTGELFF.

The sample holds many counts of this clonotype. In nucleotides, the CDR3 is TGTGCCAGCAGACACACCAACAGGGTAGAGTCAGATACGCAGTATTTT. As protein: CASRHTNRVESDTQYF. The chain recombines TRBV6-6 with TRBJ2-3; the D gene is possibly TRBD1 (6 bases). From germline, CDR1 is MNHNY and CDR2 SVGAGI (reference sequence). Trimming cost V 6 bases and J 4 bases, with 20 bases left between them. The CDR3 consists of 16 residues.

There are many counts of this clonotype. The rearrangement links TRBV9 to TRBJ1-1; no clear D. V was pared by 0 bases and J by 0 bases, with 3 bases between. The germline V gene has CDR1 SGDLS and CDR2 YYNGEE. This CDR3 region has 13 residues. CDR3 residues: CASSVAVNTEAFF. The CDR3 coding sequence is TGTGCCAGCAGCGTAGCTGTGAACACTGAAGCTTTCTTT.

In this sample, this clonotype turned up many times. This rearrangement joins TRBV19 to TRBJ1-5; the match to TRBD1 covers 7 bases. V dropped 7 bases and J dropped 6; count of bases not matched to a gene: 6. This CDR3 is built from 13 residues. Per germline, CDR1 LNHDA and CDR2 SQIVND (reference sequence). The CDR3 spells CASKQQGSQPQHF. In DNA form, the CDR3 reads TGTGCCAGTAAACAACAGGGGTCTCAGCCCCAGCATTTT.

The chain combines TRBV29-1 with TRBJ1-1, with no clear D. This CDR3 is 14 amino acids long. Trimming took 0 bases from V and 2 from J, leaving 10 bases between them. Germline CDR1 is SQVTM and CDR2 is ANQGSEA. CDR3 DNA: TGCAGCGTTGAAGATGAACAGACTAACACTGAAGCTTTCTTT. Translating it yields CSVEDEQTNTEAFF.

This clonotype was observed many times. The chain recombines TRBV28 with TRBJ1-1; D uncertain. CDR1 and CDR2 (germline): MDHEN, SYDVKM. V shed 1 base and J shed 3 bases, with 6 bases lying between them. The CDR3 is 13 amino acids. The CDR3 is CASSLSDYTEAFF. In DNA form, the CDR3 reads TGTGCCAGCAGTTTATCAGATTACACTGAAGCTTTCTTT.

V is TRBV29-1 and J is TRBJ2-7; tentatively, D is TRBD1 (5 bases). The CDR3 contains 11 residues. Trimming shortened V by 8 bases and J by 0 bases, and 8 bases separated the two germline ends. Germline V gene lookup returns CDR1 SQVTM and CDR2 ANQGSEA. The CDR3 loop is CSIRDSYEQYF. The DNA for the CDR3 is TGCAGCATCAGGGACTCCTACGAGCAGTACTTC.

This clonotype has ten or more counts. The rearrangement joins TRBV12-3 or TRBV12-4 to TRBJ1-4; possibly TRBD1 for D (5 bases). V gave up 3 bases and J gave up 7 bases, with 12 bases separating them. This CDR3 is built from 14 residues. CDR3 DNA: TGTGCCAGCAGTTTTGGGGGGGACGGTGAAAAACTGTTTTTT. Translation gives CASSFGGDGEKLFF.

At least ten counts were recorded for this clonotype. The V and J genes are TRBV12-3 or TRBV12-4 and TRBJ2-3; 9 positions match TRBD2. Unmatched junction bases numbered 10, after V lost 6 bases and J lost 0 bases. This CDR3 spans 17 amino acids. The CDR3 spells CASSPPRLAVSTDTQYF. The CDR3 DNA is TGTGCCAGCAGCCCTCCCAGACTAGCGGTTAGCACAGATACGCAGTATTTT.